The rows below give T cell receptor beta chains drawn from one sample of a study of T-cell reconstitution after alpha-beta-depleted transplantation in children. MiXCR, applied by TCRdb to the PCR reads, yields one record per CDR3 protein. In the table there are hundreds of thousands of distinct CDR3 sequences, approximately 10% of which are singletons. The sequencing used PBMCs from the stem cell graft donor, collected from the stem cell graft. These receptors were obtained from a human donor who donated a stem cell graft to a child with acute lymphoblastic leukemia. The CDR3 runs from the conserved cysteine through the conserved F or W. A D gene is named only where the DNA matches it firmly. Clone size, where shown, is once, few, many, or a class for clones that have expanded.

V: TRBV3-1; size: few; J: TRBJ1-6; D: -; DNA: TGTGCCAGCAGCCAAGTACAGGGCCATTCACCCCTCCACTTT; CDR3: CASSQVQGHSPLHF
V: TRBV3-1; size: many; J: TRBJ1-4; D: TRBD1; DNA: TGTGCCAGCAGCCAACAACAGGGGGGCAATGAAAAACTGTTTTTT; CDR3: CASSQQQGGNEKLFF
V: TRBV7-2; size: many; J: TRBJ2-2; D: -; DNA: TGTGCCAGCAGCTCGAAAACGAACACCGGGGAGCTGTTTTTT; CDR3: CASSSKTNTGELFF
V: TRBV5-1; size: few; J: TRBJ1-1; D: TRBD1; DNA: TGCGCCAGCAGCTTGGGGGACAGGGGGCCTTTAGACTACACTGAAGCTTTCTTT; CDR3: CASSLGDRGPLDYTEAFF
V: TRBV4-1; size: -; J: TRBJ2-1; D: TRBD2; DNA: TGCGCCACTCAGCAGACTCTAGCGGGGGGGATGAATGAGCAGTTCTTC; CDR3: CATQQTLAGGMNEQFF
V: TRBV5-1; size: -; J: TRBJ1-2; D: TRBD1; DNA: TGCGCCAGCAGCCGTGAGGGACAGGCGAATGGCTACACCTTC; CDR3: CASSREGQANGYTF
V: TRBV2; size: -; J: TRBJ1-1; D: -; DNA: TGTGCCTTCTGTTTAAGGGGGGGGATGAACACTGAAGCTTTCTTT; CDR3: CAFCLRGGMNTEAFF
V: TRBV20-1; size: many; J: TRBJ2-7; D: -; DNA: TGCAGTGCTAGAGGGGGGCAGACCTACGAGCAGTACTTC; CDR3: CSARGGQTYEQYF
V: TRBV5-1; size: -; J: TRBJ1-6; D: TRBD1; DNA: TGCGCCAGCAGCTTGAACAGGGGTAATTCACCCCTCCACTTT; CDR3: CASSLNRGNSPLHF
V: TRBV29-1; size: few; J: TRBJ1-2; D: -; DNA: TGCAGCGTTGATACAGGTCGCAACTATGGCTACACCTTC; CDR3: CSVDTGRNYGYTF
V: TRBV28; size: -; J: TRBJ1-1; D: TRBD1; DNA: TGTGCCAGCAGTGCACAGTACAGGGGGCAGGCGAACACTGAAGCTTTCTTT; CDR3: CASSAQYRGQANTEAFF
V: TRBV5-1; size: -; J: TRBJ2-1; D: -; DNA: TGCGCCAGCAGCTTGGTTCCAGGAATGGTCGGTGAGCAGTTCTTC; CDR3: CASSLVPGMVGEQFF
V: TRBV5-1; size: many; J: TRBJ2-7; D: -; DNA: TGCGCCAGCAGCTTGGGTAGCGGAGCTTACGAGCAGTACTTC; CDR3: CASSLGSGAYEQYF
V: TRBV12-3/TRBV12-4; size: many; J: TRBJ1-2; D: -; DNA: TGTGCCAGCAGTTTGACAGGAGGCTACACCTTC; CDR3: CASSLTGGYTF
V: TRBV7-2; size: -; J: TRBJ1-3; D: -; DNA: TGTGCCAGCAGCTTAGAGCTGGGGCGCGCAGGAAACACCATATATTTT; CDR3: CASSLELGRAGNTIYF
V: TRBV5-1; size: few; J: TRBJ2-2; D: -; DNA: TGCGCCAGCAGCCCCCAGGGGGGGGCCTTCAACACCGGGGAGCTGTTTTTT; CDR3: CASSPQGGAFNTGELFF
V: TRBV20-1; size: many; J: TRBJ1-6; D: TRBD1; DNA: TGCAGTGCCCCCAGGGGGAATAATTCACCCCTCCACTTT; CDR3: CSAPRGNNSPLHF
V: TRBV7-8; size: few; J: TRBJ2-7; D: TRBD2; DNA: TGTGCCAGCAGCTTAGGGGGTAGCGGGGCTTACGAGCAGTACTTC; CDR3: CASSLGGSGAYEQYF
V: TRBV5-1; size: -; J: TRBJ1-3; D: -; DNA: TGCGCCAGCAGCTTGGAGGACTGGGGGTCTGGAAACACCATATATTTT; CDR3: CASSLEDWGSGNTIYF
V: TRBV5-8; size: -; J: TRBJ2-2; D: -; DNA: TGTGCCAGCAGCTTGAGGCGGAAGGACCTTATATTCCCGAACACCGGGGAGCTGTTTTTT; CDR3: CASSLRRKDLIFPNTGELFF
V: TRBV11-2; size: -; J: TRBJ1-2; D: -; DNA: TGTGCCAGCAGCTCCCTGTACCGGGTTTATGGCTACACCTTC; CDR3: CASSSLYRVYGYTF
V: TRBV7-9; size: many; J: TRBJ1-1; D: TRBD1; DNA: TGTGCCAGCAGACCCGAGGGACAGGGGAGAGGCACTGAAGCTTTCTTT; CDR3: CASRPEGQGRGTEAFF
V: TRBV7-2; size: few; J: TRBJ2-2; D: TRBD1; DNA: TGTGCCAGCAGCTGGGACAGGGGTGTCACCGGGGAGCTGTTTTTT; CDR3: CASSWDRGVTGELFF
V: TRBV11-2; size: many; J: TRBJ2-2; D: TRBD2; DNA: TGTGCCAGCAGCTTCGGACTAGCGGGGTACACCGGGGAGCTGTTTTTT; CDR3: CASSFGLAGYTGELFF
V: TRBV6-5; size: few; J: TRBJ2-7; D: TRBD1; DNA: TGTGCCAGCAGTTACTCGTTCCAGGGGGCATCCTACGAGCAGTACTTC; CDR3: CASSYSFQGASYEQYF
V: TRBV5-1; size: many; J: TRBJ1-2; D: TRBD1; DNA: TGCGCCAGCAGCCCAGCCGGGACAGGGCTTTTCACCTTC; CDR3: CASSPAGTGLFTF
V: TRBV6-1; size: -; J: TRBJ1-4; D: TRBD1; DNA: TGTGCCAGCAGCAGGACAGGGGAGGCTGAAAAACTGTTTTTT; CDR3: CASSRTGEAEKLFF
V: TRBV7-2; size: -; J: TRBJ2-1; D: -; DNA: TGTGCCAGCAGCTTAGTCCGCGTCCTCTCCTACAATGAGCAGTTCTTC; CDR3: CASSLVRVLSYNEQFF
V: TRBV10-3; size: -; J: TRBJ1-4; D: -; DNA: TGTGCCACCCGGGAGGCTGCAACTAATGAAAAACTGTTTTTT; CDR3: CATREAATNEKLFF
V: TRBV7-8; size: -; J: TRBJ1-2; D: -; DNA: TGTGCCAGCAGCTCAGAGGTGGGTGGCTACACCTTC; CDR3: CASSSEVGGYTF
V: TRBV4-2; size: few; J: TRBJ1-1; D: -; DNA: TGTGCCAGCAGCCAGCATACAGGGTTAGCGGGCACTGAAGCTTTCTTT; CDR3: CASSQHTGLAGTEAFF
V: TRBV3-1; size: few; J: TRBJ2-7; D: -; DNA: TGTGCCAGCAGCCAAGGCGCGGGTTCCCCCTACTACGAGCAGTACTTC; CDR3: CASSQGAGSPYYEQYF
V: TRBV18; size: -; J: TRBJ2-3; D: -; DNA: TGTGCCAGCTCGACTTCAGGGACGAGGGGCAGCACAGATACGCAGTATTTT; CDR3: CASSTSGTRGSTDTQYF
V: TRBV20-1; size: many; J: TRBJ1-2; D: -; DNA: TGCAGTGCTCTAAGTCAGGGTAACTATGGCTACACCTTC; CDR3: CSALSQGNYGYTF
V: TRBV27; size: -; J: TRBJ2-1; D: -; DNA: TGTGCCAGCATGGCTCTCAATGAGCAGTTCTTC; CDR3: CASMALNEQFF
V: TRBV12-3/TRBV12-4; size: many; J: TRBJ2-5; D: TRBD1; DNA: TGTGCCAGCAGCCCTAAGGTACAGGGGAATTTAGAGACCCAGTACTTC; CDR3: CASSPKVQGNLETQYF
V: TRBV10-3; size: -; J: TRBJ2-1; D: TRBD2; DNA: TGTGCCATCAAAACGTCCAGCGGGGGGGCCGTTGGCCCCTACAATGAGCAGTTCTTC; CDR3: CAIKTSSGGAVGPYNEQFF
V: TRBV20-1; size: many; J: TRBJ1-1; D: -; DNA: TGCAGTGCTAGATCTGCGGGAGTGGCCATGAACACTGAAGCTTTCTTT; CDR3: CSARSAGVAMNTEAFF
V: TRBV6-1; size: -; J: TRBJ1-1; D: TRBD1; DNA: TGTGCCAGCAGTCGGAACAGGGGAACGGGGGGGAACACTGAAGCTTTCTTT; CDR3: CASSRNRGTGGNTEAFF
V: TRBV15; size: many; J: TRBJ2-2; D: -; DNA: TGTGCCACAGGGGGCACCGGGGAGCTGTTTTTT; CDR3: CATGGTGELFF
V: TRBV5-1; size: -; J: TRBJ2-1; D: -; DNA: TGCGCCAGCAGCTTGGAAGCCGTTCAGGATGAGCAGTTCTTC; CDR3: CASSLEAVQDEQFF
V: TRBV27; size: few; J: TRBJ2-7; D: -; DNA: TGTGCCAGCAGTCCCCCAGGGTCCGGAGTCGACGAGCAGTACTTC; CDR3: CASSPPGSGVDEQYF
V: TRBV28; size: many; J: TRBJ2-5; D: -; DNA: TGTGCCAGCACGGGGCTAGAGACCCAGTACTTC; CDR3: CASTGLETQYF
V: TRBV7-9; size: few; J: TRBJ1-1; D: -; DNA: TGTGCCAGCAGCGCACGGACCGCCGGGAGCACTGAAGCTTTCTTT; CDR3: CASSARTAGSTEAFF
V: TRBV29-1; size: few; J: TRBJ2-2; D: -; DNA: TGCAGCGTCCTCCCGCGGCCCACCGGGGAGCTGTTTTTT; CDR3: CSVLPRPTGELFF
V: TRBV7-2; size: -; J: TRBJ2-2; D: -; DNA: TGTGCCAGCCGACGGGGGGCAAACGCGAACACCGGGGAGCTGTTTTTT; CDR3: CASRRGANANTGELFF